A selection of T cell receptor beta chains follows, all from one sample in a study of OX40 agonist ivuxolimab in advanced cancers. Profiled with immunoSEQ multiplex PCR; TCRdb holds only in-frame clones, not every one. The sample consists of some 58,000 clones, roughly 80% of them appearing once. The sequenced sample was CD4+ or CD8+ T cells sorted from blood, obtained in a trial of the OX40 agonist ivuxolimab. The receptors stem from an adult with an advanced solid tumor such as melanoma, head and neck, liver or kidney cancer. Both conserved end residues are part of each CDR3. A D gene is named only where the DNA matches it firmly. Not every row has a clone size; where given, it reads once, few, many or a size class.

NA,TRBJ1-5,TRBD1,TRBV2,TGTGCCAGCAGTGATCGGACAGGTGAACAGCCCCAGCATTTT,CASSDRTGEQPQHF
few,TRBJ1-6,NA,TRBV7-9,TGTGCCAGCAGCTATGGGTCGGATAATTCACCCCTCCACTTT,CASSYGSDNSPLHF
NA,TRBJ2-1,NA,TRBV6-4,TGTGCCAGCAGTGAACAGGGAAACTACAATGAGCAGTTCTTC,CASSEQGNYNEQFF
NA,TRBJ1-1,TRBD1,TRBV6-6,TGTGCCAGCCGACAGGGGAACATGAACACTGAAGCTTTCTTT,CASRQGNMNTEAFF
NA,TRBJ2-1,TRBD1,TRBV14,TGTGCCAGCAGCTACGGTTCGGGACAGGGAGACAATGAGCAGTTCTTC,CASSYGSGQGDNEQFF
NA,TRBJ1-2,NA,TRBV5-4,TGTGCCAGCAGCCAGGGGAACTCCTATGGCTACACCTTC,CASSQGNSYGYTF
NA,TRBJ1-5,TRBD1,TRBV18,TGTGCCAGCTCACCGGACAGGTCTAATCAGCCCCAGCATTTT,CASSPDRSNQPQHF
NA,TRBJ1-5,NA,TRBV6-1,TGTGCCAGCAGTGAAATCCGTCAGCCCCAGCATTTT,CASSEIRQPQHF
NA,TRBJ2-5,NA,TRBV6-1,TGTGCCAGCAGCCTGGAGGAAAGAGAGACCCAGTACTTC,CASSLEERETQYF
NA,TRBJ2-5,NA,TRBV7-6,TGTGCCAGCAGCAAATCCCCGGCCGTCCAAGAGACCCAGTACTTC,CASSKSPAVQETQYF
NA,TRBJ2-1,TRBD2,TRBV2,TGTGCCGGCAACTATGGCGCGGGAGGGTTGAAGGAGCAGTTCTTC,CAGNYGAGGLKEQFF
NA,TRBJ2-3,TRBD2,TRBV4-2,TGTGCCAGCAGCCGGACTAGCGGGAGTAATACAGATACGCAGTATTTT,CASSRTSGSNTDTQYF
NA,TRBJ2-3,NA,TRBV10-3,TGTGCCATCAGTGAGGGGACTGGGGGTGATACGCAGTATTTT,CAISEGTGGDTQYF
NA,TRBJ1-4,TRBD1,TRBV7-2,TGTGCCAGCAGCCCAGTTGGCGGGACAGGGGGGGAAAAACTGTTTTTT,CASSPVGGTGGEKLFF
NA,TRBJ1-6,NA,TRBV4-1,TGCGCCAGCAGCCACCCCGGTTCACCCCTCCACTTT,CASSHPGSPLHF
NA,TRBJ1-4,NA,TRBV27,TGTGCCAGCAGTCCACGGATGGCGAACGAAAAACTGTTTTTT,CASSPRMANEKLFF
once,TRBJ2-3,NA,TRBV5-6,TGTGCCAGCAGCTTGGGAGGGGCCACGCAGTATTTT,CASSLGGATQYF
few,TRBJ1-1,NA,TRBV30,TGTGCCTGGAGTTGGGGAGGGGAGGCTTTCTTT,CAWSWGGEAFF
NA,TRBJ2-3,TRBD2,TRBV4-3,TGCGCCAGCAGCCAAGGTCCGAGCGGGAGGGAGATAGATACGCAGTATTTT,CASSQGPSGREIDTQYF
NA,TRBJ1-5,NA,TRBV5-6,TGTGCCAGCAGCTTGGCCACCGGCATTGGGGGCCAGCCCCAGCATTTT,CASSLATGIGGQPQHF
NA,TRBJ2-1,TRBD2,TRBV6-5,TGTGCCAGCAGCCTTAGCGGGAGTACGAACAATGAGCAGTTCTTC,CASSLSGSTNNEQFF
NA,TRBJ1-1,TRBD1,TRBV27,TGTGCCAGCAGCCCTCGGGGTGGACAGGGGCATCCTGAAGCTTTCTTT,CASSPRGGQGHPEAFF
NA,TRBJ2-1,TRBD2,TRBV15,TGTGCCACCAGCCCCCCGACTAGCGGGACTCACAATGAGCAGTTCTTC,CATSPPTSGTHNEQFF